This TCR beta chain was found in a study of T cell responses to AZD1222 COVID-19 vaccine. General study points: Most donors were white British and more were female, and clonal diversity was possibly underestimated. Dominant CD4 TCR responses targeted spike regions 160-218 and 743-854.

Clones were sequenced by immunoSEQ multiplex PCR, and TCRdb holds only the in-frame ones, with some missing. The sample holds almost 65,000 clones; 84% are singletons and the top ten take under 8%. Germline CDR1 is LGHDT and CDR2 is YNNKEL (reference sequence). CDR3 length: 13 amino acids. J gave up 6 bases and V 4 bases, and 0 bases lay outside the gene matches. Comment on this clone: No antigen is known for it.

The chain joins TRBV3-1 (or the pseudogene TRBV3-2) to TRBJ1-5, with 10 bases identical to TRBD1. The receptor was isolated from an adult in good health. The specimen was peripheral blood, collected on day 0 of AZD1222 vaccination. This chain's CDR3 is CASSRDRGQPQHF. CDR3 sequence (DNA): TGTGCCAGCAGCCGGGACAGGGGTCAGCCCCAGCATTTT.